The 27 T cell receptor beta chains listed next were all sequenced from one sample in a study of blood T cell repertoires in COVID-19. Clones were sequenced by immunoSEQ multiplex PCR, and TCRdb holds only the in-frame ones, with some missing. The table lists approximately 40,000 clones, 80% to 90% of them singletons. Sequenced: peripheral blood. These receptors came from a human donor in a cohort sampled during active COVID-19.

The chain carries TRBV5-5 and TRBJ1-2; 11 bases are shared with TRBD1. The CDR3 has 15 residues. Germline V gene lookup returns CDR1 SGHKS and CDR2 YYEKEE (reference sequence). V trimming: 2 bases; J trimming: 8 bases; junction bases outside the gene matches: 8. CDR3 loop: CASSFFGQGAEGYTF. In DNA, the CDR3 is TGTGCCAGCAGCTTTTTTGGACAGGGGGCTGAAGGCTACACCTTC.

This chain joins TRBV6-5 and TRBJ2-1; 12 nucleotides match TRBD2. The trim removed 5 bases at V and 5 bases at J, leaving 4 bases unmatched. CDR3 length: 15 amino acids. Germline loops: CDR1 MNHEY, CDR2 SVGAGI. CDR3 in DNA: TGTGCCAGCAGTAGCACTAGCGGGGGGAACAATGAGCAGTTCTTC. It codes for CASSSTSGGNNEQFF.

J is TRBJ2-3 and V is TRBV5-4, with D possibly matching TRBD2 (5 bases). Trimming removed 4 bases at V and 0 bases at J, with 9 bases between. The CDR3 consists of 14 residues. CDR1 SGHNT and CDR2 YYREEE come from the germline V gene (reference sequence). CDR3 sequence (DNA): TGTGCCAGCAGCCGGACTCTAAGCACAGATACGCAGTATTTT. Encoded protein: CASSRTLSTDTQYF.

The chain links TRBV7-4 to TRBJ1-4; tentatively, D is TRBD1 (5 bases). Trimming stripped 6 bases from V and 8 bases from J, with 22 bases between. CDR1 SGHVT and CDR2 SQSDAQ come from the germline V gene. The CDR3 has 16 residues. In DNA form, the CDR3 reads TGTGCCAGCAGTGGGATGGAAAGGGGTAGGTTGGAAAAACTGTTTTTT. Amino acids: CASSGMERGRLEKLFF.

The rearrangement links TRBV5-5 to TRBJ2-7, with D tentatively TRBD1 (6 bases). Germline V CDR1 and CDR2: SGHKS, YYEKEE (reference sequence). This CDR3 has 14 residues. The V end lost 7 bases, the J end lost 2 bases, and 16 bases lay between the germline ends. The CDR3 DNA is TGTGCCAGCCGGTACAGGGAGAGAACCTACGAGCAGTACTTC. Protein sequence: CASRYRERTYEQYF.

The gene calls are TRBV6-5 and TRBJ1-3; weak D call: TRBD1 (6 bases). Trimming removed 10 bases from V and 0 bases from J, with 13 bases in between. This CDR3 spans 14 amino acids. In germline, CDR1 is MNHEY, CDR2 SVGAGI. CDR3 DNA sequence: TGTGCCACCTTCGGACAGAGCTCTGGAAACACCATATATTTT. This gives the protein CATFGQSSGNTIYF.

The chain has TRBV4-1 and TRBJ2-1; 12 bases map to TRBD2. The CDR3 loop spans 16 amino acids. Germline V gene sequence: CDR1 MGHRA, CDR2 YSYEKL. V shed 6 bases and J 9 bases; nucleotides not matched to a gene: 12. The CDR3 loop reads CASRSSGTSGFGEQFF. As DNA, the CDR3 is TGCGCCAGCAGGTCTTCCGGGACTAGCGGGTTTGGTGAGCAGTTCTTC.

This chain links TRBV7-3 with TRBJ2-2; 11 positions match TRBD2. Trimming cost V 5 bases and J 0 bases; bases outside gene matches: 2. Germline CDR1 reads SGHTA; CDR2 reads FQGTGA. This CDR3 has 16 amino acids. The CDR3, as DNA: TGTGCCAGCAGCACTAGCGGGGGATCGAACACCGGGGAGCTGTTTTTT. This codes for CASSTSGGSNTGELFF.

DNA of the CDR3: TGCGCCAGCAGATGGGGCGATGGCAATCAGCCCCAGCATTTT. The encoded protein is CASRWGDGNQPQHF. This sequence joins TRBV10-2 and TRBJ1-5; possibly TRBD1 for D (5 bases). This CDR3 comprises 14 residues. V lost 6 bases and J 2 bases, leaving 11 bases between the germline ends. Germline V CDR1 and CDR2: WSHSY, SAAADI.

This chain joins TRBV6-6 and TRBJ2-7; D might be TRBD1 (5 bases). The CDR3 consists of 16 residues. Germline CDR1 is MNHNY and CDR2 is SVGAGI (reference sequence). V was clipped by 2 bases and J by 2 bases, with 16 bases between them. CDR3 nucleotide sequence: TGTGCCAGCAGTTACCCCCCAGGGTTAGGGGCCTACGAGCAGTACTTC. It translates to CASSYPPGLGAYEQYF.

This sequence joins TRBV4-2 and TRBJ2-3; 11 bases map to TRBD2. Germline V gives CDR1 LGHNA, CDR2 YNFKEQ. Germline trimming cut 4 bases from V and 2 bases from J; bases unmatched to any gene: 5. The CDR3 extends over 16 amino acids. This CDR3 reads CASSPTSGGDTDTQYF. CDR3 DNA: TGTGCCAGCAGCCCAACTAGCGGGGGTGACACAGATACGCAGTATTTT.

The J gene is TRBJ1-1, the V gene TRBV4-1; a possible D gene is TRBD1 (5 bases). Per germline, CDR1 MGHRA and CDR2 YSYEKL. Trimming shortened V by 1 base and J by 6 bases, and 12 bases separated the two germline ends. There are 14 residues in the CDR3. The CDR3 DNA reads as TGCGCCAGCAGCCAAGGCAGGGTCCTCGCTGAAGCTTTCTTT. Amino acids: CASSQGRVLAEAFF.

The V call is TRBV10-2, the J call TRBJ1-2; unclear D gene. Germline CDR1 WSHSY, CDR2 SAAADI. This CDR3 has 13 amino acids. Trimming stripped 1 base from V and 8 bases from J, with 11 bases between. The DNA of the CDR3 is TGCGCCAGCAGTGAGTACGGTCTCGTGGGCTACACCTTC. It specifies CASSEYGLVGYTF.

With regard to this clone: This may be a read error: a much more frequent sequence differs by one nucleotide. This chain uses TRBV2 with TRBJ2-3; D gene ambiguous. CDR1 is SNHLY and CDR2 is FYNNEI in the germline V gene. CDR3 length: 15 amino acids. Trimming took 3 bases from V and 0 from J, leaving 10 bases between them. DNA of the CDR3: TGTGCCAGCAGTGAGATCCCAGTTAGCACAGATACGCAGTATTTT. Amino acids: CASSEIPVSTDTQYF.

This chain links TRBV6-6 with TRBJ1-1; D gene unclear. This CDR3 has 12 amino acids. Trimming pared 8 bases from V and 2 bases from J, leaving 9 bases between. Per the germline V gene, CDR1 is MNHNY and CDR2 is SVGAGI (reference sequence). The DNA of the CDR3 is TGTGCCAGCTCCCCCTTTAACACTGAAGCTTTCTTT. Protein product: CASSPFNTEAFF.

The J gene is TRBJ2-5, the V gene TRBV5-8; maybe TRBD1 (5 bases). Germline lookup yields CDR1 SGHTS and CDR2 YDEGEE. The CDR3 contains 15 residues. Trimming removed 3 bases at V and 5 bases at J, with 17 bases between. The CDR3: CASSSAWAGMETQYF. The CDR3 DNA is TGTGCCAGCAGCTCCGCCTGGGCAGGGATGGAGACCCAGTACTTC.

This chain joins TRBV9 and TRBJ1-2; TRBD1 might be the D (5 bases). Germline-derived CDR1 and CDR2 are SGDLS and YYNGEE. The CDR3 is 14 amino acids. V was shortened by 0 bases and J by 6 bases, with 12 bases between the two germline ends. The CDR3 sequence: CASSVGRRGDGYTF. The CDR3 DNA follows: TGTGCCAGCAGCGTAGGGCGGCGGGGGGATGGCTACACCTTC.

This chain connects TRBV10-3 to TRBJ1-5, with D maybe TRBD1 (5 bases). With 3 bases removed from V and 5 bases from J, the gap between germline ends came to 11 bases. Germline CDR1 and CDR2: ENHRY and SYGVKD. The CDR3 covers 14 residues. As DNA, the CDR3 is TGTGCCATCAGTGATGGGCGGGGGGATCAGCCCCAGCATTTT. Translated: CAISDGRGDQPQHF.

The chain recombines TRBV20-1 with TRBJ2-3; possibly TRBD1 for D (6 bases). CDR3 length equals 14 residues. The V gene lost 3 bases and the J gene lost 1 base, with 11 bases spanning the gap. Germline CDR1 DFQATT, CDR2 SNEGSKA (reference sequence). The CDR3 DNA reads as TGCAGTGCTAGTAAGGGACAAGGCACAGATACGCAGTATTTT. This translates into CSASKGQGTDTQYF.

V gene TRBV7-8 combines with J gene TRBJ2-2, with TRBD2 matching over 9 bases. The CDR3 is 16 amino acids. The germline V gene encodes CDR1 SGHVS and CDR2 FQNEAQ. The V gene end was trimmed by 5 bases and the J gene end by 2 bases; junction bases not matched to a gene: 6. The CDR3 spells CASSQRAGGNTGELFF. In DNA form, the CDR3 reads TGTGCCAGCAGCCAAAGAGCGGGGGGAAACACCGGGGAGCTGTTTTTT.

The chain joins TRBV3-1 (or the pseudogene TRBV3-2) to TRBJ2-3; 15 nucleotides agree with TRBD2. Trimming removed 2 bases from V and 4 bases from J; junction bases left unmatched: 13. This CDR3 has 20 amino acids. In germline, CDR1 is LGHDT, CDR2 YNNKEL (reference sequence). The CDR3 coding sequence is TGTGCCAGCAGCCAACTTCCCTCCGGGACTAGCGGGGGGCGCGCAGATACGCAGTATTTT. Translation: CASSQLPSGTSGGRADTQYF.

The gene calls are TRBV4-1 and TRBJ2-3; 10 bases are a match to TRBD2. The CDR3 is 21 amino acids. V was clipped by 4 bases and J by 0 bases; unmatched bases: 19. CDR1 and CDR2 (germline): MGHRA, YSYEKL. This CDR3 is CASSRTASGGPEPHSTDTQYF. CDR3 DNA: TGCGCCAGCAGCCGGACAGCTAGCGGGGGCCCTGAACCGCACAGCACAGATACGCAGTATTTT.

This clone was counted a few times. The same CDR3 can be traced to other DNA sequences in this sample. The DNA for the CDR3 is TGTGCCAGCAGCCATGACAGGGGGGGTGAAAAACTGTTTTTT. This gives the protein CASSHDRGGEKLFF. The rearrangement joins TRBV9 to TRBJ1-4, with 9 bases lining up with TRBD1. CDR1 is SGDLS and CDR2 is YYNGEE in the germline V gene. Trimming removed 4 bases from V and 7 bases from J; junction bases left unmatched: 5. The CDR3 runs 14 residues.

The CDR3 loop is CASSQPDRGLYNEQFF. As DNA, the CDR3 is TGCGCCAGCAGCCAACCGGACAGGGGGCTCTACAATGAGCAGTTCTTC. The genes are TRBV4-1 and TRBJ2-1; 11 bases line up with TRBD1. After removal of 2 bases from V and 3 bases from J, the junction contained 3 bases not matched to a gene. Germline-derived CDR1 and CDR2 are MGHRA and YSYEKL. This CDR3 is built from 16 residues.

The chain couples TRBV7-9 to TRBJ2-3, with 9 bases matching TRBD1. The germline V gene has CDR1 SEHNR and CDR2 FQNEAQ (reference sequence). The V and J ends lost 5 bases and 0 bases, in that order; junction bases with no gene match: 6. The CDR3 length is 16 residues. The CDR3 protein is CASSVKTGGSTDTQYF. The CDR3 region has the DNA TGTGCCAGCAGCGTTAAGACAGGGGGTAGCACAGATACGCAGTATTTT.

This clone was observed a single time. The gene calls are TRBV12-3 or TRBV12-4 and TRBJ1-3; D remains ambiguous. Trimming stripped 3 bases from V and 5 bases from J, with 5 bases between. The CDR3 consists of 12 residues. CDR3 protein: CASSLRRNTIYF. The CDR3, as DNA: TGTGCCAGCAGTTTGCGGCGAAACACCATATATTTT.

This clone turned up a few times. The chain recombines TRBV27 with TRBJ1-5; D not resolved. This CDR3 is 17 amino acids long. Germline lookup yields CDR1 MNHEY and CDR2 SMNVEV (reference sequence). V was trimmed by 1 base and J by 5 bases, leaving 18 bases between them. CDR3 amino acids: CASSLFPPSLSDQPQHF. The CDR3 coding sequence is TGTGCCAGCAGTTTATTTCCTCCAAGCCTGTCGGATCAGCCCCAGCATTTT.